This T cell receptor (beta chain) was documented in a study of cytomegalovirus exposure and HLA in healthy donors. Turning to this clone: No antigen is known for it. The same CDR3 is also encoded by other DNA sequences in this sample.

Points from the study as a whole: Across donors, presence/absence analyses took sequencing depth to be roughly uniform. The investigators catalogued 150 to 200 TCR beta chains as cytomegalovirus-associated. TCR sequences were mostly rare, though some public TCRs occurred in many donors.

The CDR3 loop spans 15 amino acids. V lost 4 bases and J 2 bases, leaving 12 bases between the germline ends. Germline CDR1 is SGHNT and CDR2 is YYREEE (reference sequence). The PCR used 60 Vbeta and 13 Jbeta primers. The method was immunoSEQ multiplex PCR; TCRdb's version includes in-frame clones alone and lacks a portion of them. This sample carries some 81,000 clones, roughly 72% of them seen once, and the ten largest clones take approximately 12%. The chain uses TRBV5-4 and TRBJ2-2; D possibly corresponds to TRBD1 (5 bases). This sequence originates from a middle-aged woman in good health and CMV-seropositive. The sample was PBMCs. The CDR3 DNA sequence: TGTGCCAGCAGCCTGGACCGGACAAACACCGGGGAGCTGTTTTTT. Protein sequence: CASSLDRTNTGELFF.